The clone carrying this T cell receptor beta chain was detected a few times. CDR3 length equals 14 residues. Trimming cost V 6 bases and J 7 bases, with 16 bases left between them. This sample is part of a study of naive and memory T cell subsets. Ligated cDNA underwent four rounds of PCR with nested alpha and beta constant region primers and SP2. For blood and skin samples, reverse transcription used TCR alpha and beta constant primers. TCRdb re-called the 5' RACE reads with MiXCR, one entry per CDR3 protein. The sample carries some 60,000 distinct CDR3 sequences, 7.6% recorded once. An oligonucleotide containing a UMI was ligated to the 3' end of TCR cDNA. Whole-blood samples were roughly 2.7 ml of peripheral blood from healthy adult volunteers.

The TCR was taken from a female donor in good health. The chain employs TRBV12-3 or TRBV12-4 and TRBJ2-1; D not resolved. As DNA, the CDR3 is TGTGCCAGCAGAAACTATGTCGACACGAATGAGCAGTTCTTC. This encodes CASRNYVDTNEQFF.